This TCR beta chain was documented in a study of OX40 agonist ivuxolimab in advanced cancers. Profiled with immunoSEQ multiplex PCR; TCRdb holds only in-frame clones, not every one. Seen here are 70,000 to 95,000 clones, more than 90% observed once, and the top ten hold about 6.6%. This clonotype originated in an adult with an advanced solid tumor such as melanoma, head and neck, liver or kidney cancer. The sequencing used CD4+ or CD8+ T cells sorted from blood, collected in a trial of the OX40 agonist ivuxolimab.

The CDR3 here is CAWGGGRRGEQFF. The CDR3 nucleotides read TGTGCCTGGGGAGGGGGACGGAGGGGTGAGCAGTTCTTC. The chain employs TRBV30 and TRBJ2-1; D may match TRBD1 or TRBD2 (6 bases each). V lost 5 bases and J lost 9, with 17 bases in between. This CDR3 spans 13 amino acids. CDR1 is GTSNPN, CDR2 SVGIG, per germline (reference sequence).